The next 24 T cell receptor beta chains were all read from a single sample in a study of healthy donors' naive CD4 and CD8 T cells. Starting from about 0.55 ug of total RNA, TCR libraries were made with linear amplification. TCRdb reprocessed the reads via MiXCR and lists one record per CDR3 protein. The table lists 200,000 or so distinct CDR3 sequences, over 60% of them singletons. The sample comprised naive CD4+ and CD8+ T cells sorted from blood, pooled from several donors. All receptors derive from a pool of human donors in good health; the sample pools cells from several healthy donors.

This sequence joins TRBV6-1 and TRBJ2-3; no reliable D call. Germline CDR1 is MNHNS and CDR2 is SASEGT. The CDR3 sequence is 16 residues long. The germline V and J ends were trimmed by 8 bases and 0 bases, with 18 bases remaining between them. This chain's CDR3 is CASPSYPWGSTDTQYF. The CDR3 DNA reads TGTGCCAGCCCCTCATACCCATGGGGAAGCACAGATACGCAGTATTTT.

The J gene is TRBJ2-7, the V gene TRBV6-5; TRBD2 is a possible D gene (5 bases). Between the trimmed V and J ends, which lost 2 bases and 9 bases, there was a span of 8 bases. CDR1 is MNHEY and CDR2 is SVGAGI in the germline V gene. The CDR3 is 11 amino acids. CDR3 sequence: CASSYRSGQYF. CDR3 bases: TGTGCCAGCAGTTACAGGAGCGGGCAGTACTTC.

V is TRBV19 and J is TRBJ2-1; maybe TRBD2 (5 bases). CDR1 is LNHDA, CDR2 SQIVND, per germline (reference sequence). V lost 2 bases, J lost 0 bases, and 14 bases lay in between. The CDR3 has 17 residues. Here the CDR3 reads CASSIFSAPGSYNEQFF. CDR3 coding DNA: TGTGCCAGTAGTATATTTAGCGCCCCAGGCTCCTACAATGAGCAGTTCTTC.

The rearrangement links TRBV27 to TRBJ2-7, with TRBD2 identical over 8 bases. This CDR3 is built from 13 residues. CDR1 MNHEY and CDR2 SMNVEV come from the germline V gene (reference sequence). The junction had 10 bases not matched to a gene; V was cut back by 7 bases and J by 8 bases. The DNA for the CDR3 is TGTGCCAGCATGGGGCTAGCGGGTGGCAAGCAGTACTTC. Amino acid sequence: CASMGLAGGKQYF.

This chain uses TRBV27 with TRBJ2-1, with 7 bases aligning to TRBD1. Trimming at V came to 7 bases and at J to 3 bases, leaving 12 bases not matched to a gene. The CDR3 consists of 16 residues. Germline V lookup: CDR1 MNHEY, CDR2 SMNVEV (reference sequence). The CDR3 sequence is CASTRNRGEFYNEQFF. CDR3 in DNA: TGTGCCAGCACCCGAAACAGGGGCGAGTTCTACAATGAGCAGTTCTTC.

The chain employs TRBV19 and TRBJ1-5; TRBD1 is a possible D gene (5 bases). V shed 8 bases and J shed 10 bases, with 18 bases lying between them. Germline CDR1 and CDR2: LNHDA and SQIVND (reference sequence). The CDR3 length is 13 residues. CDR3 region: CASLLGPSLPQHF. CDR3 nucleotide sequence: TGTGCCAGTTTACTGGGACCTTCCCTTCCCCAGCATTTT.

The chain carries TRBV12-3 or TRBV12-4 and TRBJ2-1, with TRBD2 matching 7 bases. V lost 3 bases to trimming and J lost 8 bases; unmatched junction nucleotides: 7. The CDR3 contains 14 residues. The CDR3 region has the DNA TGTGCCAGCAGTTTCGGCGGGAGTAGCTATGAGCAGTTCTTC. Translating it yields CASSFGGSSYEQFF.

The rearrangement joins TRBV5-1 to TRBJ1-1; 8 nucleotides agree with TRBD1. This CDR3 is built from 16 residues. J lost 1 base, V lost 1 base, and 6 bases had no gene match. Per the germline V gene, CDR1 is SGHRS and CDR2 is YFSETQ. The CDR3 coding sequence is TGCGCCAGCAGCTTGATAAGCGGACAGGGGAACACTGAAGCTTTCTTT. It translates to CASSLISGQGNTEAFF.

The V and J genes are TRBV10-3 and TRBJ2-1; TRBD2 aligns across 11 bases. Germline CDR1 and CDR2: ENHRY and SYGVKD. The CDR3 runs 15 residues. V lost 3 bases, J lost 5 bases, and 3 bases stayed unmatched. The CDR3 region is CAISDGTSGDNEQFF. The CDR3 coding sequence is TGTGCCATCAGTGACGGGACTAGCGGAGACAATGAGCAGTTCTTC.

This sequence joins TRBV29-1 and TRBJ1-2; the D is unclear. This CDR3 is built from 11 residues. CDR1 and CDR2 from the germline V gene are SQVTM and ANQGSEA. With 4 bases removed from V and 8 bases from J, the gap between germline ends came to 11 bases. CDR3 residues: CSVARPRGYTF. CDR3 sequence (DNA): TGCAGCGTTGCCCGACCGCGGGGCTACACCTTC. Looking up the rest from reference TRBV29-1 and TRBJ1-2 gives the full variable domain: SAVISQKPSRDICQRGTSLTIQCQVDSQVTMMFWYRQQPGQSLTLIATANQGSEATYESGFVIDKFPISRPNLTFSTLTVSNMSPEDSSIYLCSVARPRGYTFGSGTRLTVV.

This clonotype was observed a single time. The V call is TRBV29-1, the J call TRBJ2-5; D gene unclear. The CDR3 sequence is 15 residues long. The germline gives CDR1 SQVTM, CDR2 ANQGSEA. Trimming cost V 1 base and J 8 bases, with 20 bases left between them. The CDR3 coding sequence is TGCAGCGTTGAAGGTGGCGCCAAGAACATATTCACCCAGTACTTC. Its translation: CSVEGGAKNIFTQYF.

A few counts support this clonotype. This chain connects TRBV5-1 to TRBJ1-3, with D possibly being TRBD1 (5 bases). V lost 0 bases, J lost 3 bases, and 13 bases lay in between. CDR3 size: 16 residues. Germline CDR1 reads SGHRS; CDR2 reads YFSETQ. The CDR3 bases are TGCGCCAGCAGCTTGGTAGGGGCCCAAGGTGGAAACACCATATATTTT. Encoded protein: CASSLVGAQGGNTIYF. The full variable domain, in which reference TRBV5-1 and TRBJ1-3 provide the parts outside the CDR3, is KAGVTQTPRYLIKTRGQQVTLSCSPISGHRSVSWYQQTPGQGLQFLFEYFSETQRNKGNFPGRFSGRQFSNSRSEMNVSTLELGDSALYLCASSLVGAQGGNTIYFGEGSWLTVV.

On this clonotype itself: One end of the junction varies from germline; a read error may be responsible. The gene calls are TRBV6-1 and TRBJ1-2, with D uncertain. The germline gives CDR1 MNHNS, CDR2 SASEGT. This CDR3 is 13 amino acids long. The CDR3 DNA is TGTGCCAGCAGTGAAGGCAGTCTACAGTATGGTCCCTTC. Its translation: CASSEGSLQYGPF.

The V and J genes are TRBV12-3 or TRBV12-4 and TRBJ2-5, with D possibly TRBD1 on 6 matching bases. This CDR3 has 15 amino acids. V shed 5 bases and J shed 3 bases, with 16 bases lying between them. CDR3 DNA: TGTGCCAGCAGTCCAGACCAGGGGCTTGAAGAGACCCAGTACTTC. It translates to CASSPDQGLEETQYF.

This chain uses TRBV6-5 with TRBJ1-5, with D maybe TRBD1 (5 bases). The CDR3 is 13 amino acids. The V and J ends lost 1 base and 9 bases respectively, with 10 bases between them. In germline, CDR1 is MNHEY, CDR2 SVGAGI. CDR3 in amino acids: CASSYWTGGPQHF. In DNA form, the CDR3 reads TGTGCCAGCAGTTACTGGACCGGGGGGCCCCAGCATTTT.

The chain combines TRBV10-3 with TRBJ1-2, with no clear D. The CDR3 has 12 residues. Trimming cost V 8 bases and J 8 bases, with 15 bases left between them. From germline, CDR1 is ENHRY and CDR2 SYGVKD. This CDR3 is CAIGEGLGGYTF. The CDR3 DNA is TGTGCCATCGGGGAAGGGCTAGGAGGCTACACCTTC.

The chain uses TRBV12-5 and TRBJ1-2; D gene ambiguous. V lost 0 bases and J 4 bases, leaving 12 bases between the germline ends. Germline CDR1 is LGHNT and CDR2 is FRNRAP. The CDR3 runs to 15 residues. The CDR3 here is CASGLVREQLYGYTF. The CDR3 nucleotides are TGTGCTAGTGGTTTGGTACGGGAACAGCTCTATGGCTACACCTTC.

The chain recombines TRBV6-5 with TRBJ1-1, with 9 bases matching TRBD1. CDR1 and CDR2 from the germline V gene are MNHEY and SVGAGI. The CDR3 consists of 14 residues. Trimming cost V 8 bases and J 7 bases; bases outside gene matches: 11. CDR3 DNA: TGTGCCAGCGGGAGGGGACAGGGACGTGGTGAAGCTTTCTTT. It specifies CASGRGQGRGEAFF.

This CDR3 reads CASSLTGANTGELFF. CDR3 DNA: TGTGCCAGCAGCTTAACGGGGGCAAACACCGGGGAGCTGTTTTTT. The chain carries TRBV7-8 and TRBJ2-2; D might be TRBD1 or TRBD2, each matching 6 bases. The germline CDR1 and CDR2 sequences are SGHVS and FQNEAQ. The CDR3 runs to 15 residues. The V end lost 2 bases, the J end lost 2 bases, and 9 bases lay between the germline ends. Using reference TRBV7-8 and TRBJ2-2 for the parts outside the CDR3, the full variable domain is GAGVSQSPRYKVAKRGQDVALRCDPISGHVSLFWYQQALGQGPEFLTYFQNEAQLDKSGLPSDRFFAERPEGSVSTLKIQRTQQEDSAVYLCASSLTGANTGELFFGEGSRLTVL.

The chain is built from TRBV29-1 and TRBJ2-7, with 7 bases matching TRBD1. The J segment lost 4 bases and the V segment lost 8 bases, leaving 11 bases of the junction unmatched. Per germline, CDR1 SQVTM and CDR2 ANQGSEA. The CDR3 extends over 13 amino acids. The CDR3 region has the DNA TGCAGCATGACAGGACAGGACCCTTACGAGCAGTACTTC. Translated: CSMTGQDPYEQYF.

J is TRBJ2-1 and V is TRBV19; possible D gene TRBD2, 6 bases. Germline V gene lookup returns CDR1 LNHDA and CDR2 SQIVND (reference sequence). V lost 5 bases and J lost 6, with 11 bases in between. CDR3 length equals 13 residues. DNA for the CDR3: TGTGCCAGTAGTGAGGGGACTCGCAATGAGCAGTTCTTC. This codes for CASSEGTRNEQFF.

The rearrangement links TRBV20-1 to TRBJ2-1; 9 nucleotides align to TRBD1. Per the germline V gene, CDR1 is DFQATT and CDR2 is SNEGSKA (reference sequence). The junction had 3 bases not matched to a gene; V was cut back by 2 bases and J by 4 bases. The CDR3 sequence is 14 residues long. CDR3 nucleotides: TGCAGTGCTAGACAGGACAGGGGTTACAATGAGCAGTTCTTC. As protein: CSARQDRGYNEQFF.

This clonotype was recorded only once. The chain links TRBV5-1 to TRBJ2-1; 10 bases fit TRBD2. The CDR3 runs 14 residues. Germline V lookup: CDR1 SGHRS, CDR2 YFSETQ. V lost 4 bases to trimming and J lost 9 bases; unmatched junction nucleotides: 7. Written as DNA, the CDR3 is TGCGCCAGCAGCCCTGGGACTAGCGAGGTTGAGCAGTTCTTC. It specifies CASSPGTSEVEQFF.

In its sample, this clonotype was seen a few times. V is TRBV29-1 and J is TRBJ2-3; the D call may be TRBD1 or TRBD2 (5 bases each). The germline V gene has CDR1 SQVTM and CDR2 ANQGSEA. V was cut by 1 base and J by 4 bases, with 12 bases left in between. The CDR3 has 14 amino acids. The DNA for the CDR3 is TGCAGCGTTGAAGCTGGGGGACCCCCAGATACGCAGTATTTT. It translates to CSVEAGGPPDTQYF.